This entry lists 11 T cell receptor beta chains sequenced from one sample in a study of human T cells and chemical hapten exposure. Time point meaning: pre-sensitization, week 0. Documented treatment: therapeutic diphenylcyclopropenone sensitization with weekly scalp DPC. Each CDR3 protein gets one entry after TCRdb re-called the RACE reads with MiXCR. In the table there are some 90,000 distinct CDR3 sequences, 8.5% of which are singletons. This specimen consisted of whole blood, obtained in connection with sensitization to the hapten diphenylcyclopropenone (DPC). Source of these receptors: a man aged 40-55 years with alopecia areata. Some clones in this sample may be carry-over from other donors' samples.

This clonotype was seen repeatedly, ten times or more. The J gene is TRBJ2-7, the V gene TRBV13, with a possible D match to TRBD2 (6 bases). Germline CDR1 and CDR2: PRHDT and FYEKMQ (reference sequence). V gave up 3 bases and J gave up 2 bases, with 11 bases separating them. The CDR3 has 14 residues. CDR3 bases: TGTGCCAGCAGCTTCCCGGGAGAAGCCTACGAGCAGTACTTC. Its translation is CASSFPGEAYEQYF.

This clonotype showed up many times. The J gene is TRBJ2-3, the V gene TRBV29-1; 9 nucleotides line up with TRBD2. CDR3 size: 14 residues. Germline CDR1 SQVTM, CDR2 ANQGSEA. Trimming at V came to 8 bases and at J to 0 bases, leaving 6 bases not matched to a gene. The CDR3, as DNA: TGCAGCACTAAACTAGCGGGTAGCACAGATACGCAGTATTTT. The encoded protein is CSTKLAGSTDTQYF.

V and J are TRBV29-1 and TRBJ2-1; TRBD2 matches 7 bases. The germline CDR1 and CDR2 sequences are SQVTM and ANQGSEA. The length of the CDR3 is 12 residues. J gave up 6 bases and V 3 bases, and 2 bases lay outside the gene matches. CDR3: CSVEGGVNEQFF. As DNA, the CDR3 is TGCAGCGTTGAGGGGGGGGTCAATGAGCAGTTCTTC.

The sample holds many counts of this clonotype. V usage is TRBV5-1 and J usage is TRBJ2-5; 7 bases agree with TRBD1. This CDR3 has 17 amino acids. Germline CDR1 and CDR2: SGHRS and YFSETQ. After removal of 4 bases from V and 5 bases from J, the junction contained 17 bases not matched to a gene. The CDR3 region has the DNA TGCGCCAGCAGCCCCTCCCGACAGGGAAGTCGTATCGAGACCCAGTACTTC. This encodes CASSPSRQGSRIETQYF.

The table lists this clonotype with a few counts. The V call is TRBV12-3 or TRBV12-4, the J call TRBJ2-1; 9 bases align to TRBD2. The V gene end was trimmed by 4 bases and the J gene end by 7 bases; junction bases not matched to a gene: 8. CDR3 length: 15 residues. The CDR3 bases are TGTGCCAGCAGTTCGTCTAGCGGGATATGGAATGAGCAGTTCTTC. Its protein is CASSSSSGIWNEQFF.

This clonotype was seen many times. The V call is TRBV11-2, the J call TRBJ2-7; TRBD2 matches 7 bases. Per the germline V gene, CDR1 is SGHAT and CDR2 is FQNNGV. V trimming: 5 bases; J trimming: 6 bases; junction bases outside the gene matches: 7. CDR3 length equals 13 residues. The CDR3 loop is CASSPSWGGEQYV. DNA of the CDR3: TGTGCCAGCAGCCCTAGCTGGGGGGGCGAGCAGTACGTC.

A few counts support this clonotype. V is TRBV6-2 or TRBV6-3 and J is TRBJ2-1; TRBD2 might be the D (6 bases). CDR1 is MNHEY, CDR2 SVGEGT, per germline. This CDR3 region has 12 residues. Trimming took 8 bases from V and 8 from J, leaving 13 bases between them. The CDR3 DNA sequence: TGTGCCAGCTCCCCCTGGGGGGATGAGCAGTTCTTC. Its translation is CASSPWGDEQFF.

This clonotype was counted ten times or more. The chain joins TRBV11-3 to TRBJ2-4, with 7 bases aligning to TRBD2. V dropped 1 base and J dropped 5; count of bases not matched to a gene: 5. Looked up from germline, CDR1 is SGHNT and CDR2 is YENEEA. The CDR3 is 15 residues long. The CDR3 nucleotides are TGTGCCAGCAGCTTAGCCTCGCTAGCGGAAAACATTCAGTACTTC. Translation gives CASSLASLAENIQYF.

The chain employs TRBV6-6 and TRBJ2-7; 11 bases agree with TRBD2. Germline CDR1 reads MNHNY; CDR2 reads SVGAGI (reference sequence). V gave up 9 bases and J gave up 6 bases; unmatched junction bases: 10. The CDR3 runs to 14 residues. In DNA form, the CDR3 reads TGTGCCAGTTCGGTAGCGGGAGGGCCGGGCGAGCAGTACGTC. Translating it yields CASSVAGGPGEQYV.

This clonotype showed up just a few times. This chain connects TRBV7-2 to TRBJ1-1; the D gene is possibly TRBD1 (5 bases). CDR1 SGHTA and CDR2 FQGNSA come from the germline V gene. Deletions cut 2 bases from V and 6 bases from J, with 16 bases between. The CDR3 runs 15 residues. The CDR3 loop is CASSLNGGGGAEAFF. The DNA for the CDR3 is TGTGCCAGCAGCTTAAACGGGGGTGGCGGGGCTGAAGCTTTCTTT. The full variable domain, rest sourced from reference TRBV7-2 and TRBJ1-1, is GAGVSQSPSNKVTEKGKDVELRCDPISGHTALYWYRQSLGQGLEFLIYFQGNSAPDKSGLPSDRFSAERTGGSVSTLTIQRTQQEDSAVYLCASSLNGGGGAEAFFGQGTRLTVV.

This clonotype came up a few times. V gene TRBV5-1 combines with J gene TRBJ2-1, with TRBD2 matching 9 bases. The V segment lost 6 bases and the J segment 3 bases; nucleotides outside the gene matches: 4. This CDR3 is 14 amino acids long. The V gene's germline CDR1 is SGHRS and CDR2 YFSETQ. CDR3 sequence (DNA): TGCGCCAGCACCGCGGGAGGGGGCTACAATGAGCAGTTCTTC. It is translated as CASTAGGGYNEQFF.